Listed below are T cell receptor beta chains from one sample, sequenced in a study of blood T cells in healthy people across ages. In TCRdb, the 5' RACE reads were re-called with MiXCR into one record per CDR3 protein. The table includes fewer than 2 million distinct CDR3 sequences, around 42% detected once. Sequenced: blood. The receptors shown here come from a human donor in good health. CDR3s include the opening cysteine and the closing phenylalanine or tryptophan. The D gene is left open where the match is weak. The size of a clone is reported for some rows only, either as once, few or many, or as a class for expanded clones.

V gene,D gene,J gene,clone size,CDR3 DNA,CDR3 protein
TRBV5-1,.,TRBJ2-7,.,TGCGCCAGCAGCTTGGCAGGCCCCCCGAACTCCTACGAGCAGTACTTC,CASSLAGPPNSYEQYF
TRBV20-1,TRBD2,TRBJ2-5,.,TGCAGTGCCCCTGTAGCGGGGATGAAAGAGACCCAGTACTTC,CSAPVAGMKETQYF
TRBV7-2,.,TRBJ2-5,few,TGTGCCAGCAGCTTAGGGTGGGGGGCCAGGGAGACCCAGTACTTC,CASSLGWGARETQYF
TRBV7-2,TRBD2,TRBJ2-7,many,TGTGCCAGCAGCTTGTTCACGGGGGGCGAGCAGTACTTC,CASSLFTGGEQYF
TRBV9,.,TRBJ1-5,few,TGTGCCAGCAGCCGCGAGCCTCCCCAGCATTTT,CASSREPPQHF
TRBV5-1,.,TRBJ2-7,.,TGCGCCAGCACCGACCGGGACACGTATAGCCACGAGCAGTACTTC,CASTDRDTYSHEQYF
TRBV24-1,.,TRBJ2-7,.,TGTGCCACCAGTGACCCAGGTTCCCCCTACGAGCAGTACTTC,CATSDPGSPYEQYF
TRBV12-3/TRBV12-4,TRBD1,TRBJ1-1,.,TGTGCCAGCAGCCGGACAGGTCAGAACACTGAAGCTTTCTTT,CASSRTGQNTEAFF
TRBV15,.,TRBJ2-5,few,TGTGCCACCAGCAGAGGGTCCGGCGGGGAGACCCAGTACTTC,CATSRGSGGETQYF
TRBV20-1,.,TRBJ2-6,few,TGCAGTGCTAGAGATTCCACTGGGGCCAACGTCCTGACTTTC,CSARDSTGANVLTF
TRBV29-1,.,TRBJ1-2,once,TGCAGCGTGGACCTACTATGGGATGGCTACACCTTC,CSVDLLWDGYTF
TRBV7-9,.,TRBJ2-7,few,TGTGCCAGCAGCTTTCTCCGGGGAGCATTTTACGAGCAGTACTTC,CASSFLRGAFYEQYF
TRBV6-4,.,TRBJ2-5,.,TGTGCCAGCAGTGGGGGGGAGGATCTACAGTACTTC,CASSGGEDLQYF
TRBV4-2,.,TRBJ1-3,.,TGTGCCTCCTCGGACAGCGGGTCTGGAAACACCATATATTTT,CASSDSGSGNTIYF
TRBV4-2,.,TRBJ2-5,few,TGTGCCAGCAGCCAAGTAGGTGTGGCAGAGACCCAGTACTTC,CASSQVGVAETQYF